The sequence of this T cell receptor (beta chain) was determined in a study of OX40 agonist ivuxolimab in advanced cancers. Study-wide background: Patients received intravenous ivuxolimab every 2 weeks at 0.01 to 10 mg/kg. Study outcomes and limitations: CD4+ and CD8+ T cells in blood underwent clonal expansion by week 6 at 0.1 to 3.0 mg/kg. CD8+ T cells averaged more expanded clones than CD4+.

Assay used: immunoSEQ multiplex PCR; TCRdb lists only in-frame clones, some missing. The sample yields approximately 86,000 clones, 80% to 95% seen once. The CDR3 is 13 amino acids. After removal of 3 bases from V and 4 bases from J, the junction contained 2 bases not matched to a gene. In germline, CDR1 is MDHEN, CDR2 SYDVKM. In regard to this clone: Its antigen is still unknown.

Autoimmune disease history or systemic immunosuppression barred patients. The specimen comprised CD4+ or CD8+ T cells sorted from blood, sampled in a trial of the OX40 agonist ivuxolimab. The genes are TRBV28 and TRBJ2-5; TRBD2 matches 7 bases. This TCR was sampled from an adult with an advanced solid tumor such as melanoma, head and neck, liver or kidney cancer. The CDR3 nucleotides read TGTGCCAGCAGTTTGGGCGGGAGAGAGACCCAGTACTTC. Protein: CASSLGGRETQYF.